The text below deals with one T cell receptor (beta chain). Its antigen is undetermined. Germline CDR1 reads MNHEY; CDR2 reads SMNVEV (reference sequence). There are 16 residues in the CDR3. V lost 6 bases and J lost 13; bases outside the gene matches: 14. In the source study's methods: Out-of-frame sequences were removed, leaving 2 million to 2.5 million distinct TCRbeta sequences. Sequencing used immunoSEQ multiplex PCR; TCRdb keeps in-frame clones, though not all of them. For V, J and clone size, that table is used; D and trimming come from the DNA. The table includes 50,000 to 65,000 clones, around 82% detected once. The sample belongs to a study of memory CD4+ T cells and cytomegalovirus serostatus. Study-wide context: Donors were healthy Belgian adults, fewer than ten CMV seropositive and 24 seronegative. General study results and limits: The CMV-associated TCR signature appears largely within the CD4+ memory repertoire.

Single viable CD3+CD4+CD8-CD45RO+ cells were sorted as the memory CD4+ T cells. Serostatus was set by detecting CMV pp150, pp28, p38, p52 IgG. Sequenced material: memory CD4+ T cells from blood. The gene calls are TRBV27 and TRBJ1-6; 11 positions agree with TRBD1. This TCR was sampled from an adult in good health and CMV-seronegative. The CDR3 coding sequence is TGTGCCAGCAGCCAAACTGCCGGGACAGGGGGTTTCCCCCTCCACTTT. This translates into CASSQTAGTGGFPLHF.